This TCR beta chain was sequenced in a study of CD8+ T cells in alopecia areata. In regard to this clone: Antigen unknown.

Specimens obtained from alopecia areata patients comprised lesional scalp punch biopsies and peripheral blood. Following RNA extraction, reverse transcription yielded cDNA that acted as the sequencing template. This table comes from immunoSEQ multiplex PCR, and its TCRdb copy is limited to in-frame clones, with some not included. The sample holds tens of thousands of clones; 51% are singletons and the top ten take roughly 6%. Whole-study findings and limits: Scalp sample data also include resident alphabeta T cells from normal skin. An increase in clonality over normal scalp was evident in lesional scalp, especially alopecia totalis/universalis.

The TCR was taken from a human donor with alopecia areata. Sequenced sample: NKG2D-high CD8+ T cells sorted from blood.

The chain's CDR3 is CAWSLDGGHYEQYF. CDR3 bases: TGTGCCTGGAGTCTGGATGGGGGACACTACGAGCAGTACTTC. The chain recombines TRBV30 with TRBJ2-7; the D gene is possibly TRBD1 (6 bases). Trimming stripped 2 bases from V and 3 bases from J, with 14 bases between. The CDR3 spans 14 residues. The germline gives CDR1 GTSNPN, CDR2 SVGIG (reference sequence). Together with reference TRBV30 and TRBJ2-7, the CDR3 gives the full variable domain: SQTIHQWPATLVQPVGSPLSLECTVEGTSNPNLYWYRQAAGRGLQLLFYSVGIGQISSEVPQNLSASRPQDRQFILSSKKLLLSDSGFYLCAWSLDGGHYEQYFGPGTRLTVT.